This T cell receptor (beta chain) was profiled in a study of cytomegalovirus exposure and HLA in healthy donors. Study-wide findings and caveats: Presence/absence analyses took donor sequencing depth as roughly uniform. Most TCR sequences showed up rarely, but some public TCRs showed up in many donors. Earlier analysis looked at TCR beta V segments, and most were productive about 87% or about 30% of the time. In a later analysis, V- and J-gene trimming of beta chains associated with a DCLRE1C missense variant, replicated independently.

The sample holds a few counts of this clone. What it binds is unknown. PCR involved 60 Vbeta and 13 Jbeta primers. Assay: immunoSEQ multiplex PCR; the TCRdb copy retains only in-frame clones and omits some. Of more than 140,000 clones in the sample, over 60% were seen once. The sequenced sample was PBMCs. The clonotype originates from a woman aged 25 to 39 in good health and CMV-seropositive.

Written as DNA, the CDR3 is TGTGCCAGCACCTACGCCCTGGACACTGAAGCTTTCTTT. It translates to CASTYALDTEAFF. The chain joins TRBV6-5 to TRBJ1-1; D is undetermined. This CDR3 comprises 13 residues. V gave up 7 bases and J gave up 3 bases, with 12 bases separating them. Per germline, CDR1 MNHEY and CDR2 SVGAGI.